The next 20 T cell receptor beta chains were all read from a single sample in a study of shared clonotypes between healthy human individuals. CD45RO-negative, CCR7-selected cells formed the naive CD8 fraction, which excluded terminally differentiated effector memory CD45RA+ cells. TCRdb keeps only in-frame clones here, not all; method: immunoSEQ multiplex PCR. The table shows about 700,000 clones, with 90% to 95% occurring only once. The material sequenced was naive CD8+ T cells sorted from blood. These receptors all stem from a man between 25 and 39 years old in good health.

This rearrangement joins TRBV9 to TRBJ2-7, with 7 bases fitting TRBD1. Germline V gene data show CDR1 as SGDLS and CDR2 as YYNGEE. J was trimmed by 4 bases and V by 0 bases; bases with no gene match: 7. CDR3 length equals 15 residues. This CDR3 is CASSVATTGWYEQYF. As DNA, the CDR3 is TGTGCCAGCAGCGTAGCTACGACAGGGTGGTACGAGCAGTACTTC. The full variable domain, with the rest looked up from reference TRBV9 and TRBJ2-7, is DSGVTQTPKHLITATGQRVTLRCSPRSGDLSVYWYQQSLDQGLQFLIQYYNGEERAKGNILERFSAQQFPDLHSELNLSSLELGDSALYFCASSVATTGWYEQYFGPGTRLTVT.

The V gene is TRBV10-3, the J gene TRBJ2-3; D is uncertain. CDR1 is ENHRY and CDR2 is SYGVKD in the germline V gene. This CDR3 spans 13 amino acids. Trimming pared 6 bases from V and 0 bases from J, leaving 7 bases between. This chain's CDR3 is CAISLTSTDTQYF. CDR3 DNA sequence: TGTGCCATCAGCCTCACTAGCACAGATACGCAGTATTTT.

V usage is TRBV13 and J usage is TRBJ2-1; 12 bases line up with TRBD2. Germline values: CDR1 PRHDT, CDR2 FYEKMQ (reference sequence). Losses at the gene ends were 0 bases for V and 8 bases for J; bases not matched to a gene: 2. CDR3 length: 15 residues. The CDR3 nucleotides read TGTGCCAGCAGCTTAGGGACTAGCGGGAGTTATGAGCAGTTCTTC. This sequence encodes CASSLGTSGSYEQFF.

This clone was detected a few times. This sequence joins TRBV23-1 and TRBJ1-5; no clear D gene. TRBV23-1 is designated an ORF whose function remains uncertain. Trimming shortened V by 3 bases and J by 5 bases, and 14 bases separated the two germline ends. The CDR3 covers 15 residues. The CDR3: CASSHRDTRDQPQHF. CDR3 nucleotide sequence: TGCGCCAGCAGTCACCGAGACACCAGAGATCAGCCCCAGCATTTT.

V usage is TRBV5-6 and J usage is TRBJ2-7; 10 bases align to TRBD1. The germline gives CDR1 SGHDT, CDR2 YYEEEE. The CDR3 spans 15 residues. The V and J ends lost 4 bases and 4 bases, in that order; junction bases with no gene match: 8. Written as DNA, the CDR3 is TGTGCCAGCAGCCGCGACAGGGGGCTATTTTACGAGCAGTACTTC. It specifies CASSRDRGLFYEQYF.

This chain connects TRBV13 to TRBJ1-2, with TRBD1 as a possible D gene (5 bases). V was trimmed by 3 bases and J by 2 bases, leaving 7 bases between them. From germline, CDR1 is PRHDT and CDR2 FYEKMQ (reference sequence). CDR3 length: 13 amino acids. CDR3: CASSFDRNYGYTF. CDR3 DNA: TGTGCCAGCAGCTTTGACAGAAACTATGGCTACACCTTC.

This chain joins TRBV5-1 and TRBJ2-7, with 7 bases matching TRBD2. The length of the CDR3 is 17 residues. The ends lost 0 bases at V and 3 bases at J; junction bases unmatched: 12. In germline, CDR1 is SGHRS, CDR2 YFSETQ. CDR3 nucleotides: TGCGCCAGCAGCTTGGGGGGAGGGGCCCCCCTTGACTACGAGCAGTACTTC. Translating gives CASSLGGGAPLDYEQYF.

Only a few counts were recorded for this clone. This chain connects TRBV19 to TRBJ2-1; D is undetermined. V shed 5 bases and J shed 5 bases, with 13 bases lying between them. The CDR3 consists of 14 residues. CDR1 is LNHDA, CDR2 SQIVND, per germline (reference sequence). The CDR3 bases are TGTGCCAGTAGTCCCCCAAGCCGTGACAATGAGCAGTTCTTC. It translates to CASSPPSRDNEQFF.

The chain recombines TRBV11-2 with TRBJ2-3; 9 bases agree with TRBD1. Germline values: CDR1 SGHAT, CDR2 FQNNGV. J lost 1 base, V lost 4 bases, and 6 bases had no gene match. This CDR3 contains 16 residues. Here the CDR3 reads CASSSTGGAGTDTQYF. In DNA, the CDR3 is TGTGCCAGCAGCTCAACAGGGGGCGCGGGCACAGATACGCAGTATTTT.

This chain links TRBV28 with TRBJ2-1, with D perhaps TRBD2 (5 bases). Germline CDR1 and CDR2: MDHEN and SYDVKM. The CDR3 runs 17 residues. Trimming cost V 1 base and J 7 bases, with 20 bases left between them. The CDR3 nucleotides read TGTGCCAGCAGTTTATTCCCCCCGAGGACCCGGGGAAATGAGCAGTTCTTC. Translation gives CASSLFPPRTRGNEQFF.

Written as DNA, the CDR3 is TGTGCCAGCAGTTACTCGTGGGACGCCACAGATACGCAGTATTTT. Translating gives CASSYSWDATDTQYF. The V gene is TRBV6-6, the J gene TRBJ2-3; D may match TRBD1 or TRBD2 (5 bases each). The germline CDR1 and CDR2 sequences are MNHNY and SVGAGI (reference sequence). V gave up 0 bases and J gave up 2 bases, with 9 bases separating them. The CDR3 covers 15 residues.

This clone was seen only once. CDR3 nucleotides: TGTGCCAGCAGCGCCAGACAGGTTATTAACTATGGCTACACCTTC. Encoded protein: CASSARQVINYGYTF. The V and J genes are TRBV7-8 and TRBJ1-2, with D tentatively TRBD1 (6 bases). The CDR3 runs to 15 residues. V dropped 5 bases and J dropped 1 base, with 14 bases sitting between them. Germline V CDR1 and CDR2: SGHVS, FQNEAQ.

V is TRBV10-1 and J is TRBJ1-2; 8 bases match TRBD1. The germline V gene encodes CDR1 WNHNN and CDR2 SYGVQD (reference sequence). This CDR3 spans 16 amino acids. Germline trimming cut 7 bases from V and 4 bases from J; bases unmatched to any gene: 14. CDR3 bases: TGCGCCAGCAATCAAACCCAACAGGGGGGTTCCTATGGCTACACCTTC. Translation: CASNQTQQGGSYGYTF.

This clone was counted a single time. The chain employs TRBV2 and TRBJ1-5; the match to TRBD1 covers 10 bases. Germline assignment: CDR1 SNHLY and CDR2 FYNNEI. The V gene end was trimmed by 4 bases and the J gene end by 6 bases; junction bases not matched to a gene: 15. The CDR3 length is 18 residues. The CDR3 sequence is CASSAASGARTGGQPQHF. Written as DNA, the CDR3 is TGTGCCAGCAGTGCTGCCTCGGGAGCCAGGACAGGGGGTCAGCCCCAGCATTTT.

The chain employs TRBV5-4 and TRBJ1-2; 7 bases match TRBD1. This CDR3 has 13 amino acids. CDR1 and CDR2 from the germline V gene are SGHNT and YYREEE (reference sequence). V shed 4 bases and J 7 bases; nucleotides not matched to a gene: 7. The CDR3 DNA follows: TGTGCCAGCAGCCAGGGGGAGAAGAGTGGCTACACCTTC. This gives the protein CASSQGEKSGYTF.

The chain links TRBV10-2 to TRBJ2-7; D not certain. Per germline, CDR1 WSHSY and CDR2 SAAADI. Trimming shortened V by 2 bases and J by 2 bases, and 10 bases separated the two germline ends. CDR3 length equals 14 residues. This CDR3 is CASSEGILAYEQYF. In DNA, the CDR3 is TGCGCCAGCAGTGAGGGGATCCTCGCCTACGAGCAGTACTTC.

V and J are TRBV19 and TRBJ2-7; 8 bases agree with TRBD1. V was clipped by 3 bases and J by 0 bases; unmatched bases: 4. CDR1 and CDR2 (germline): LNHDA, SQIVND (reference sequence). This CDR3 spans 15 amino acids. The chain's CDR3 is CASSIGQGSSYEQYF. The CDR3 bases are TGTGCCAGTAGTATCGGACAGGGTAGCTCCTACGAGCAGTACTTC. The full variable domain, completed using reference TRBV19 and TRBJ2-7, is DGGITQSPKYLFRKEGQNVTLSCEQNLNHDAMYWYRQDPGQGLRLIYYSQIVNDFQKGDIAEGYSVSREKKESFPLTVTSAQKNPTAFYLCASSIGQGSSYEQYFGPGTRLTVT.

The CDR3 spells CAIYSNTGELFF. In DNA form, the CDR3 reads TGTGCCATATACTCGAACACCGGGGAGCTGTTTTTT. The rearrangement joins TRBV10-3 to TRBJ2-2; D is unresolved. The CDR3 is made up of 12 amino acids. V was trimmed by 9 bases and J by 0 bases, leaving 5 bases between them. CDR1 is ENHRY and CDR2 is SYGVKD in the germline V gene.

The chain has TRBV2 and TRBJ2-1; no clear D. The V gene lost 10 bases and the J gene lost 6 bases, with 16 bases spanning the gap. The CDR3 has 13 amino acids. CDR1 SNHLY and CDR2 FYNNEI come from the germline V gene. The DNA of the CDR3 is TGTGCCATCCACTCCTACGGACGCAATGAGCAGTTCTTC. It encodes CAIHSYGRNEQFF.

The rearrangement links TRBV6-6 to TRBJ2-7; 9 bases map to TRBD2. The CDR3 sequence is 16 residues long. Germline CDR1 MNHNY, CDR2 SVGAGI (reference sequence). The J segment lost 0 bases and the V segment lost 5 bases, leaving 8 bases of the junction unmatched. The CDR3 sequence: CASSLNAGGSSYEQYF. The CDR3 coding sequence is TGTGCCAGCAGTCTTAACGCGGGGGGGAGCTCCTACGAGCAGTACTTC.